This T cell receptor (beta chain) was sequenced in a study of cytomegalovirus exposure and HLA in healthy donors (dated by TCRdb to about 2017). Broadly, across the study: In an earlier analysis of 587 of the donors, 276 Gb of sequence data and 90 million to 130 million unique TCR beta sequences from approximately 180 million T cells were reported. The T cell repertoires of 666 subjects were profiled by immunosequencing and related to cytomegalovirus serostatus. Roughly 5 DR-DQ haplotypes were treated as single units for association and clustering because of strong linkage in the cohort. In addition to the first cohort of approximately 650 subjects, a separate validation cohort of 100 to 150 different subjects was used. Rather than using new phenotypic data, the later analysis identified candidate immune exposures from TCR beta sequences and from how often those sequences occurred across donors. An earlier analysis of some 600 of the donors applied high-throughput TCR beta sequencing to assess whether each TCR beta V gene segment acted as functional or pseudogenic. To study patterns of TCR occurrence, a later analysis re-analyzed previously published TCR beta repertoires from 666 donors and added high-resolution HLA genotyping. The study combined high-throughput TCR immunosequencing, statistical association of individual TCRs with disease status, and machine learning to predict cytomegalovirus infection status. Of the roughly 400 genotyped donors, about 80% fell in the genetic ancestry cluster associated with self-reported Caucasian donors. The number of donors typed differed by locus, with 629-630 for A, B, C, DRB1 and DQB1, around 500 for DQA1, 600 to 610 for DPA1, and around 460 for DPB1. The study was designed to test whether signatures of past pathogen exposure could be identified by cataloging public T cell receptors. Approximately 310 gigabases of sequencing data and approximately 84 million unique TCR sequences were included in an early release covering roughly 700 HLA-typed donors. Alongside the repertoire data, information on donor age, sex, ethnicity and CMV serostatus was compiled. Among some 400 genotyped donors of the cohort, an average of approximately 240,000 unique TCR beta nucleotide sequences was sequenced per donor, of which 15% to 20% were non-productive. All discovery cohort repertoires had been generated using a single sequencing platform. In a later genetic analysis, genome-wide SNP genotypes for about three fifths of the roughly 670 donors were used, and that subset was treated as a discovery cohort. Class I and class II HLA loci were covered by the typing at four-digit resolution. The paper as a whole reports these results and caveats: In a later analysis, TCR association rates were found to vary across HLA loci, with the most associated TCRs seen for DRB1 alleles and the fewest for HLA-C alleles. The only immune exposure information available for the cohort was CMV serostatus. A further reported finding was that TCR beta sequences accurately predicted the HLA-A and HLA-B alleles for most subjects in the first cohort. A later analysis found that HLA-associated TCR beta chains were more clonally expanded and had lower generation probabilities than equally common non-associated chains. Assigning TCR associations to individual alleles was difficult when HLA alleles, especially DR and DQ, strongly co-occurred. Because some donors lacked HLA typing at each locus, the association tests relied only on the typed subset. Cytomegalovirus status was reported to be diagnosed by the classifier with high specificity and sensitivity in both the original and validation cohorts. Most CMV-associated TCR beta chains appeared to be HLA-restricted in a later analysis, and the HLA associations seemed to be driven largely by CMV exposure. Some IMGT-functional V segments, including TRBV6-2 and TRBV6-3, could not be distinguished by the 87-base-pair reads and were therefore excluded. V-gene and J-gene trimming of TCR beta chains was associated with a missense DCLRE1C variant in a later genetic analysis, and the association was replicated in an independent cohort. This cohort had only TCR beta chains sequenced, and the lack of alpha or paired-chain data limited which features could be detected. Across donors, most TCR sequences were observed very rarely, whereas some public TCRs were present in many individuals. Linkage disequilibrium might explain the correlated functional status among segregating V segments, but an unknown experimental factor could not be ruled out. A total of roughly 160 TCR beta chains were listed by the study as associated with cytomegalovirus. Because counts were too low, under 20 rarely observed V segments, including chromosome 9 orphons, were left out of the earlier analysis of approximately 500 of the donors. The presence/absence analyses assumed that sequencing depth was roughly uniform across donors, and that assumption may not be true. According to the authors, the approach could potentially be generalized to other disease states and immunological phenotypes. A cluster of highly shared sequence variants was judged likely to be a technical artifact of the sequencing pipeline. A later analysis associated about 16,000 TCR beta sequences with specific HLA alleles at a false discovery rate of 0.05. In vitro tests confirmed that three of the cytomegalovirus-associated TCR beta chains recognize cytomegalovirus antigens. In a later analysis, several top co-occurrence clusters were reported to appear linked to parvovirus B19, influenza, CMV and Epstein-Barr virus. Compared with the 666-donor mean, donors in an Asian-associated ancestry cluster had fewer N-insertions in productive TCRs, according to a later genetic analysis. In an earlier analysis of approximately 590 of the donors, most TCR beta V segments appeared in productive rearrangements about 90% or about 30% of the time, broadly matching IMGT annotations.

Notes on this clone: No cognate antigen has been identified for it. Base qualities are not provided; no much larger clone lies one nucleotide away.

The cohort comprised some 680 healthy bone marrow donors. All cohort members were sampled while nominally healthy, although unrecorded immune exposures were likely present. The donor tested CMV seronegative and was one of the 352 seronegative cohort members. A peripheral blood sample was provided by each donor, and peripheral blood mononuclear cells were used for TCR beta sequencing. Genomic DNA was extracted from the blood cell samples with the Qiagen DNeasy Blood Extraction Kit. From its cysteine to its phenylalanine, the CDR3 spans 17 amino acids. The retained sequence is limited to the CDR3, 51 bases, with the frame set at the first base. For this chain, trimming is 1 base at the V end and 4 bases at the J end, and the number of junction bases without a gene match is 12. The germline V gene encodes CDR1 SEHNR and CDR2 FQNEAQ (reference sequence). Library prep was done by the immunoSEQ multiplex PCR assay. For the multiplex PCR, a mixture combining 60 forward primers for TCR Vbeta segments and 13 reverse primers for TCR Jbeta segments was used. A multiplex PCR assay on genomic DNA amplified the CDR3 region of rearranged TCR beta genes. The Illumina HiSeq System was used to sequence the amplified TCR beta libraries as 87-base-pair reads. The study's processing was this. In a later analysis, roughly 80 million unique TCR beta chains were counted across the 650 to 750 repertoires, and roughly 11 million of these chains were shared by at least two donors. Raw reads were error-corrected and collapsed into unique sequences with a nearest-neighbor algorithm that merged closely related sequences to remove PCR and sequencing errors. Alignment of CDR3 sequences to IMGT reference sequences was used to assign V, D and J gene segments. For a sequence to be retained, a match of at least six nucleotides to both a V gene segment and a J gene segment was required. Rearrangements were called productive when the CDR3 lacked stop codons and stayed in frame with V and J; all others were non-productive. CDR3 was defined by IMGT convention, running from the second conserved V-encoded cysteine to the conserved J-encoded phenylalanine. In an earlier analysis of roughly 580 of the donors, sequences lacking an unambiguous match to a single V gene segment were excluded. In an earlier analysis of a few hundred of the donors, V segments were called functional above 56.7% productive rearrangements and were called segregating when the between-donor standard deviation exceeded 5%. To diagnose cytomegalovirus status from the catalog of TCR beta chain sequences, a statistical classification framework was built. V and J gene assignment, in a later analysis, came from comparing TCR nucleotide sequences with IMGT/GENE-DB human TR gene sequences. Using the TCRdist pipeline, a later analysis assigned CDR3 sequences along with most-parsimonious VDJ recombination scenarios. In a later analysis, every TCR beta chain was defined by the combination of its CDR3 amino acid sequence and its V-gene family, and reads without a unique V-gene family were dropped. A later analysis removed 500 to 600 highly shared, low-generation-probability nucleotide sequences to deal with suspected cross-contamination and a sequencing artifact. In a later analysis, a clonal expansion index for each public chain was calculated from normalized within-repertoire ranks of inferred template counts. Generation probabilities in a later analysis came from a VDJ recombination model fitted to out-of-frame rearrangements, and those results were checked against IGoR. In a later analysis, TCR-TCR, TCR-HLA and TCR-CMV co-occurrence was scored with hypergeometric tests, and a repertoire-size bias correction was applied to TCR pairs. To estimate false discovery rates, a later analysis permuted the HLA or CMV assignments 20 times. In a later analysis, co-occurring TCRs were grouped using DBSCAN, with TCRdist sequence similarity added in when clustering inside HLA-allele-positive subsets. Repertoires with fewer than 30,000 or more than 120,000 public chains, plus five repertoires with anomalous nucleotide sharing, were excluded from co-occurrence clustering. TCRdb limited this immuneACCESS table to in-frame rearrangements with V and J called. A share of clones is missing; checked studies link under half to unresolved V genes, and the rest is unexplained. V and J calls and clone size follow that table, whereas D and trimming were derived from the DNA. The sample table lists approximately 200,000 clones, 80% to 85% of them with a count of one. Of the sample, around 0.26% is held by the ten largest clones.

The V and J segments used are TRBV7-9 and TRBJ1-1; 7 of the junction bases match TRBD1. The sequenced sample consisted of PBMCs. The TCR sequence derives from a boy younger than 18 in good health and CMV-seronegative. Here is the DNA: TGTGCCAGCAGCTTAGTGGCCGAGACAGGGCGATTCACTGAAGCTTTCTTT. Translated, this is CASSLVAETGRFTEAFF.